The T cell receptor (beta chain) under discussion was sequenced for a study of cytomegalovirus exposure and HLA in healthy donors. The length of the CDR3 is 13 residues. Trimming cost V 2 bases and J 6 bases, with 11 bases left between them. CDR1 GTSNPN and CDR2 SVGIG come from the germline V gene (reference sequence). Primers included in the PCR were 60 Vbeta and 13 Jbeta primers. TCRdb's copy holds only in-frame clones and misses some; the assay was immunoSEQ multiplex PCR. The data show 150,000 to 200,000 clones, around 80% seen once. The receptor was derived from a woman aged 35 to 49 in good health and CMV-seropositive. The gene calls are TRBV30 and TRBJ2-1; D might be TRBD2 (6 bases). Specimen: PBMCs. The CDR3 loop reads CAWSSSGVNEQFF. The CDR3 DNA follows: TGTGCCTGGAGTAGTAGCGGAGTCAATGAGCAGTTCTTC.